What follows is one T cell receptor beta chain and its context. These data come from a study of blood T cell repertoires in COVID-19. Looking at the study overall: Acute and convalescent COVID-19 specimens originated in the United States, Italy and Spain. Sources were T cells, B-cell-depleted T cells, or PBMCs; the material itself was cDNA or gDNA.

Original handling: Reference gene primers were amplified, and this amplification served to estimate nucleated cell counts. Profiling relied on immunoSEQ multiplex PCR, and the TCRdb table lists in-frame clones only, not all of them. For V, J and clone size, that table is used; D and trimming come from the DNA. The table includes fewer than 350,000 clones, approximately 86% detected once. Trimming removed 5 bases from V and 4 bases from J; junction bases left unmatched: 11. CDR1 and CDR2 from the germline V gene are SGHVS and FNYEAQ. The CDR3 is made up of 16 amino acids. Sequenced input: peripheral blood. This sequence joins TRBV7-6 and TRBJ2-5; 9 nucleotides match TRBD1. This clonotype originated in a woman aged 25 to 39 who had recovered from COVID-19. This chain's CDR3 is CASSTLTGGGGETQYF. CDR3 DNA sequence: TGTGCCAGCAGCACGTTGACAGGGGGAGGCGGAGAGACCCAGTACTTC. Combining the CDR3 with reference TRBV7-6 and TRBJ2-5 gives the whole variable domain GAGVSQSPRYKVTKRGQDVALRCDPISGHVSLYWYRQALGQGPEFLTYFNYEAQQDKSGLPNDRFSAERPEGSISTLTIQRTEQRDSAMYRCASSTLTGGGGETQYFGPGTRLLVL.